These T cell receptor beta chains were read from a single sample in a study of cytomegalovirus exposure and HLA in healthy donors. TCRdb's copy holds only in-frame clones and misses some; the assay was immunoSEQ multiplex PCR. The profile covers some 96,000 clones, with approximately 64% appearing a single time and 3.2% taken by the ten largest. Sequencing input: PBMCs. The receptor set was obtained from a man aged 60 to 69 in good health and CMV-seronegative. CDR3s include the opening cysteine and the closing phenylalanine or tryptophan.

>TRBJ1-1|TRBV7-9
CASSLSGGRNTEAFF
>TRBJ1-5|TRBV6-1
CASSPPGGSNQPQHF
>TRBJ2-7|TRBV20-1
CSAPRSDEQYF
>TRBJ1-2|TRBV5-1
CASSLEGTGYGYTF
>TRBJ2-2|TRBV10-1
CASSAAGLGTGELFF
>TRBJ1-2|TRBV6-1
CASSEAGWGTGPDGYTF
>TRBJ2-7|TRBV5-6
CASSWGGTSSYEQYF
>TRBJ2-7|TRBV28
CASTSWGRHPSYEQYF
>TRBJ1-4|TRBV6-1
CASTGTVIEKLFF
>TRBJ2-7|TRBV18
CASSSSGGSDEQYF
>TRBJ1-2|TRBV7-2
CASSPTVNYGYTF